This T cell receptor (beta chain) was documented in a study of OX40 agonist ivuxolimab in advanced cancers. Background on the study: One hepatocellular carcinoma and a couple of cutaneous melanoma patients partially responded.

Blood sampling was done at baseline, cycle 4 day 1, and cycle 7 day 1. Sequencing was performed with immunoSEQ multiplex PCR; in TCRdb, only in-frame clones are kept and a portion is missing. Seen here are about 82,000 clones, 83% observed once, and the top ten hold approximately 0.85%. Germline CDR1 is SGHNT and CDR2 is YENEEA. The CDR3 is 13 amino acids. V shed 5 bases and J shed 1 base, with 8 bases lying between them. Sequencing used CD4+ or CD8+ T cells sorted from blood, obtained in a trial of the OX40 agonist ivuxolimab. The rearrangement joins TRBV11-3 to TRBJ1-2; D ambiguous. This TCR was sampled from an adult with an advanced solid tumor such as melanoma, head and neck, liver or kidney cancer. CDR3 sequence reads: CASSLGRNYGYTF. CDR3 DNA: TGTGCCAGCAGCCTTGGTCGTAACTATGGCTACACCTTC.